Listed below are T cell receptor beta chains from one sample, sequenced in a study of identical twins. MiXCR was run by TCRdb on the 5' RACE reads, yielding one entry per CDR3 protein. The sample contains approximately 1.8 million distinct CDR3 sequences, about 32% of which appear only once. The sample taken for sequencing was cord blood. The source is a newborn girl in good health. The CDR3 runs from the conserved cysteine through the conserved F or W. A D gene is named only where the DNA matches it firmly. Size is stated for part of the rows, as once, few or many counts, or as a class when the clone is expanded.

d_call: -
v_call: TRBV6-2/TRBV6-3
clone_size: -
j_call: TRBJ2-7
cdr3_aa: CASSYSGLDEQYF
cdr3_nt: TGTGCCAGCAGTTACTCGGGCCTCGACGAGCAGTACTTC

d_call: -
v_call: TRBV5-1
clone_size: -
j_call: TRBJ1-2
cdr3_aa: CASSEGSTDNYGYTF
cdr3_nt: TGCGCCAGCAGCGAAGGATCGACAGATAACTATGGCTACACCTTC

d_call: TRBD1
v_call: TRBV7-9
clone_size: -
j_call: TRBJ1-6
cdr3_aa: CASSLGQDRSSPLHF
cdr3_nt: TGTGCCAGCAGCCTTGGACAGGACAGGAGTTCACCCCTCCACTTT

d_call: -
v_call: TRBV7-9
clone_size: -
j_call: TRBJ2-5
cdr3_aa: CASSLSGISGQETQYF
cdr3_nt: TGTGCCAGCAGCTTATCAGGAATTTCTGGCCAAGAGACCCAGTACTTC

d_call: -
v_call: TRBV20-1
clone_size: -
j_call: TRBJ1-6
cdr3_aa: CSARWESSYNSPLHF
cdr3_nt: TGCAGTGCTAGGTGGGAGAGCTCCTATAATTCACCCCTCCACTTT

d_call: TRBD1
v_call: TRBV24-1
clone_size: many
j_call: TRBJ2-5
cdr3_aa: CATSEINRGPETQYF
cdr3_nt: TGTGCCACCAGTGAGATTAACAGGGGTCCAGAGACCCAGTACTTC

d_call: TRBD2
v_call: TRBV3-1
clone_size: -
j_call: TRBJ2-1
cdr3_aa: CASSQEGTSGDNEQFF
cdr3_nt: TGTGCCAGCAGCCAAGAGGGGACTAGCGGAGACAATGAGCAGTTCTTC

d_call: TRBD2
v_call: TRBV6-5
clone_size: -
j_call: TRBJ2-1
cdr3_aa: CASSYSIGLAGGRVFF
cdr3_nt: TGTGCCAGCAGTTACTCGATTGGACTAGCGGGAGGCCGAGTGTTCTTC

d_call: TRBD1
v_call: TRBV4-1
clone_size: -
j_call: TRBJ1-1
cdr3_aa: CASSPGTGGRGEAFF
cdr3_nt: TGCGCCAGCAGCCCTGGGACAGGGGGTCGGGGTGAAGCTTTCTTT

d_call: -
v_call: TRBV21-1
clone_size: few
j_call: TRBJ2-7
cdr3_aa: CASGYGSLGVSFYEQYF
cdr3_nt: TGTGCCAGCGGATACGGGAGTTTGGGGGTTTCATTCTACGAGCAGTACTTC

d_call: -
v_call: TRBV6-6
clone_size: many
j_call: TRBJ2-3
cdr3_aa: CASSYGTDTDTQYF
cdr3_nt: TGTGCCAGCAGTTACGGGACGGACACAGATACGCAGTATTTT

d_call: TRBD2
v_call: TRBV19
clone_size: -
j_call: TRBJ2-7
cdr3_aa: CASSIVASGIYEQYF
cdr3_nt: TGTGCCAGTAGTATAGTGGCTAGCGGGATCTACGAGCAGTACTTC

d_call: TRBD2
v_call: TRBV28
clone_size: -
j_call: TRBJ2-7
cdr3_aa: CASSLRLAGLNTYEQYF
cdr3_nt: TGTGCCAGCAGTTTACGACTAGCGGGTCTGAACACCTACGAGCAGTACTTC

d_call: TRBD2
v_call: TRBV12-5
clone_size: -
j_call: TRBJ2-5
cdr3_aa: CASGLFFSGGQETQYF
cdr3_nt: TGTGCTAGTGGTTTGTTCTTTAGCGGGGGCCAAGAGACCCAGTACTTC

d_call: -
v_call: TRBV6-1
clone_size: few
j_call: TRBJ1-5
cdr3_aa: CASSDPTGTKNQPQHF
cdr3_nt: TGTGCCAGCAGTGACCCTACAGGGACGAAGAATCAGCCCCAGCATTTT

d_call: TRBD2
v_call: TRBV9
clone_size: -
j_call: TRBJ2-7
cdr3_aa: CASSRRLRGSSYNEQYF
cdr3_nt: TGTGCCAGCAGCCGACGACTTCGCGGGAGCTCCTACAATGAGCAGTACTTC

d_call: TRBD2
v_call: TRBV11-2
clone_size: few
j_call: TRBJ2-5
cdr3_aa: CASSPRTREGETQYF
cdr3_nt: TGTGCCAGCAGCCCCCGGACTAGGGAGGGAGAGACCCAGTACTTC

d_call: -
v_call: TRBV10-3
clone_size: -
j_call: TRBJ2-1
cdr3_aa: CAIRGYGGNEQFF
cdr3_nt: TGTGCCATCAGAGGTTACGGGGGAAATGAGCAGTTCTTC

d_call: -
v_call: TRBV19
clone_size: once
j_call: TRBJ2-2
cdr3_aa: CASSISGPPNTGELFF
cdr3_nt: TGTGCCAGTAGTATCTCCGGACCGCCGAACACCGGGGAGCTGTTTTTT

d_call: -
v_call: TRBV7-2
clone_size: many
j_call: TRBJ1-6
cdr3_aa: CASSLSLPSSYNSPLHF
cdr3_nt: TGTGCCAGCAGCTTATCTCTCCCTAGCTCCTATAATTCACCCCTCCACTTT

d_call: -
v_call: TRBV20-1
clone_size: -
j_call: TRBJ1-1
cdr3_aa: CSAMVRVGEAFF
cdr3_nt: TGCAGTGCTATGGTTAGGGTTGGTGAAGCTTTCTTT

d_call: -
v_call: TRBV29-1
clone_size: few
j_call: TRBJ2-7
cdr3_aa: CSVEGSGGYEQYF
cdr3_nt: TGCAGCGTTGAAGGATCCGGGGGCTACGAGCAGTACTTC

d_call: TRBD1
v_call: TRBV4-2
clone_size: few
j_call: TRBJ1-6
cdr3_aa: CASSQEAGTGSSYNSPLHF
cdr3_nt: TGTGCCAGCAGCCAAGAGGCAGGGACAGGGAGCTCCTATAATTCACCCCTCCACTTT

d_call: TRBD2
v_call: TRBV24-1
clone_size: -
j_call: TRBJ2-1
cdr3_aa: CATSDPKPSGGKYNEQFF
cdr3_nt: TGTGCCACCAGTGACCCCAAACCTAGCGGGGGGAAATACAATGAGCAGTTCTTC

d_call: -
v_call: TRBV29-1
clone_size: many
j_call: TRBJ2-7
cdr3_aa: CSVTLTYEQYF
cdr3_nt: TGCAGCGTTACATTGACCTACGAGCAGTACTTC

d_call: -
v_call: TRBV10-3
clone_size: few
j_call: TRBJ1-2
cdr3_aa: CAITENGYGYTF
cdr3_nt: TGTGCCATCACCGAGAACGGCTATGGCTACACCTTC

d_call: TRBD1
v_call: TRBV20-1
clone_size: -
j_call: TRBJ2-7
cdr3_aa: CSARSDRANEQYF
cdr3_nt: TGCAGTGCTAGATCGGACAGGGCTAACGAGCAGTACTTC

d_call: -
v_call: TRBV20-1
clone_size: -
j_call: TRBJ2-7
cdr3_aa: CSPAMTGSYEQYF
cdr3_nt: TGCAGCCCCGCGATGACAGGCTCCTACGAGCAGTACTTC

d_call: -
v_call: TRBV20-1
clone_size: few
j_call: TRBJ2-7
cdr3_aa: CSATGTASSYEQYF
cdr3_nt: TGCAGTGCTACGGGGACTGCGAGCTCCTACGAGCAGTACTTC

d_call: -
v_call: TRBV28
clone_size: -
j_call: TRBJ2-2
cdr3_aa: CASRDFTNTGELFF
cdr3_nt: TGTGCCAGCAGGGACTTTACGAACACCGGGGAGCTGTTTTTT